The 16 T cell receptor beta chains below all came from one sample that was sequenced in a study of blood T cell repertoires in COVID-19. Assay used: immunoSEQ multiplex PCR; TCRdb lists only in-frame clones, some missing. This table has 150,000 to 200,000 clones, around 85% appearing once. Sequencing was performed on peripheral blood. The receptors derive from a man between 60 and 75 years old with acute or convalescent COVID-19.

This clone was found once. The chain is built from TRBV28 and TRBJ1-1; D perhaps matches TRBD1 (6 bases). The CDR3 has 16 residues. Per germline, CDR1 MDHEN and CDR2 SYDVKM. The ends were cut back, 1 base at V and 2 bases at J, with 14 bases in the middle. The CDR3 spells CASSLSSSQGNTEAFF. For the CDR3, the DNA is TGTGCCAGCAGTTTATCCTCCTCACAGGGAAACACTGAAGCTTTCTTT.

This sequence joins TRBV28 and TRBJ1-1, with 8 positions matching TRBD1. The CDR3 consists of 16 residues. V lost 5 bases to trimming and J lost 2 bases; unmatched junction nucleotides: 10. Germline V gene lookup returns CDR1 MDHEN and CDR2 SYDVKM. The CDR3 loop reads CASSRTGIGGNTEAFF. As DNA, the CDR3 is TGTGCCAGCAGTAGGACAGGGATCGGGGGTAACACTGAAGCTTTCTTT.

The chain is built from TRBV29-1 and TRBJ2-2; D possibly corresponds to TRBD1 (5 bases). Germline-derived CDR1 and CDR2 are SQVTM and ANQGSEA. V lost 7 bases, J lost 1 base, and 13 bases lay in between. The CDR3 consists of 14 residues. Here the CDR3 DNA reads TGCAGCGCCAACATCGACAGGAACACCGGGGAGCTGTTTTTT. This gives the protein CSANIDRNTGELFF.

The gene calls are TRBV2 and TRBJ2-7; D possibly corresponds to TRBD1 (5 bases). From germline, CDR1 is SNHLY and CDR2 FYNNEI. V shed 7 bases and J shed 2 bases, with 18 bases lying between them. CDR3 size: 15 residues. This chain's CDR3 is CASTPLGPGTYEQYF. CDR3 in DNA: TGTGCCAGCACCCCTCTTGGCCCAGGGACCTACGAGCAGTACTTC.

The gene calls are TRBV30 and TRBJ2-3; D remains ambiguous. In germline, CDR1 is GTSNPN, CDR2 SVGIG (reference sequence). The germline V and J ends were trimmed by 0 bases and 3 bases, with 7 bases remaining between them. The CDR3 sequence is 13 residues long. CDR3 DNA: TGTGCCTGGAGTGTGGGCCTAACAGATACGCAGTATTTT. Translation: CAWSVGLTDTQYF. Filled out from reference TRBV30 and TRBJ2-3, the complete variable domain reads SQTIHQWPATLVQPVGSPLSLECTVEGTSNPNLYWYRQAAGRGLQLLFYSVGIGQISSEVPQNLSASRPQDRQFILSSKKLLLSDSGFYLCAWSVGLTDTQYFGPGTRLTVL.

This chain links TRBV4-2 with TRBJ2-2, with TRBD1 identical over 8 bases. From germline, CDR1 is LGHNA and CDR2 YNFKEQ. Trimming removed 4 bases from V and 0 bases from J; junction bases left unmatched: 4. CDR3 length equals 16 residues. The CDR3 region is CASSPSQGANTGELFF. The CDR3 DNA follows: TGTGCCAGCAGCCCGTCACAGGGGGCGAACACCGGGGAGCTGTTTTTT.

This chain connects TRBV15 to TRBJ1-4, with 9 bases identical to TRBD1. V lost 3 bases and J lost 4; bases outside the gene matches: 6. Germline V gene lookup returns CDR1 LNHNV and CDR2 YYDKDF (reference sequence). The CDR3 totals 16 residues. CDR3 sequence: CATSSRADRGNEKLFF. The CDR3 DNA sequence: TGTGCCACCAGCAGCCGAGCGGACAGGGGTAATGAAAAACTGTTTTTT.

V usage is TRBV5-1 and J usage is TRBJ1-2; TRBD1 matches at 9 bases. Germline-derived CDR1 and CDR2 are SGHRS and YFSETQ. The CDR3 runs 13 residues. V gave up 3 bases and J gave up 8 bases; unmatched junction bases: 5. CDR3 protein: CASSSMDRGGYTF. As DNA, the CDR3 is TGCGCCAGCAGCTCGATGGACAGGGGAGGCTACACCTTC.

This chain links TRBV30 with TRBJ1-2; 9 positions match TRBD1. The CDR3 length is 14 residues. The trim removed 3 bases at V and 7 bases at J, leaving 9 bases unmatched. From germline, CDR1 is GTSNPN and CDR2 SVGIG (reference sequence). The chain's CDR3 is CAWRWPGQGSGYTF. The CDR3 DNA sequence: TGTGCCTGGAGATGGCCCGGACAGGGGAGTGGCTACACCTTC.

This chain connects TRBV14 to TRBJ1-2; 9 nucleotides match TRBD1. The CDR3 runs to 15 residues. The germline gives CDR1 SGHDN, CDR2 FVKESK. V gave up 2 bases and J gave up 3 bases; unmatched junction bases: 4. The CDR3 protein is CASSQTGQGYYGYTF. Written as DNA, the CDR3 is TGTGCCAGCAGCCAAACGGGACAGGGTTACTATGGCTACACCTTC.

This chain joins TRBV5-4 and TRBJ1-6; D gene uncertain. Between the trimmed V and J ends, which lost 3 bases and 10 bases, there was a span of 26 bases. Germline V CDR1 and CDR2: SGHNT, YYREEE (reference sequence). The CDR3 spans 18 residues. For the CDR3, the DNA is TGTGCCAGCAGCTGGGGAGGTCCGGCGGCGGTTATTAGCTCACCCCTCCACTTT. Translated, it gives CASSWGGPAAVISSPLHF. Together with reference TRBV5-4 and TRBJ1-6, the CDR3 gives the full variable domain: ETGVTQSPTHLIKTRGQQVTLRCSSQSGHNTVSWYQQALGQGPQFIFQYYREEENGRGNFPPRFSGLQFPNYSSELNVNALELDDSALYLCASSWGGPAAVISSPLHFGNGTRLTVT.

As regards this clone: Additional DNA sequences in this sample encode the identical CDR3. This sequence joins TRBV5-1 and TRBJ1-4; 9 nucleotides align to TRBD1. The CDR3 consists of 14 residues. Per the germline V gene, CDR1 is SGHRS and CDR2 is YFSETQ. With V trimmed by 4 bases and J by 5 bases, 3 bases remained unmatched. This chain's CDR3 is CASSPTGGNEKLFF. In nucleotides, the CDR3 is TGCGCCAGCAGCCCGACAGGGGGAAATGAAAAACTGTTTTTT.

V and J are TRBV5-4 and TRBJ2-7; D perhaps matches TRBD2 (5 bases). The CDR3 extends over 13 amino acids. Trimming pared 5 bases from V and 1 base from J, leaving 10 bases between. Germline V gene sequence: CDR1 SGHNT, CDR2 YYREEE (reference sequence). The CDR3 reads CASRRDTSYEQYF. Written as DNA, the CDR3 is TGTGCCAGCAGACGGGATACGTCCTACGAGCAGTACTTC.

The chain couples TRBV7-2 to TRBJ2-5; tentatively, D is TRBD2 (7 bases). V gave up 3 bases and J gave up 2 bases, with 19 bases separating them. The CDR3 consists of 17 residues. Germline CDR1 SGHTA, CDR2 FQGNSA. CDR3 sequence: CASSFIKFRGGQETQYF. CDR3 DNA sequence: TGTGCCAGCAGCTTTATAAAGTTCAGGGGAGGGCAAGAGACCCAGTACTTC.

The V gene is TRBV9, the J gene TRBJ1-2; 9 bases match TRBD1. This CDR3 is 15 amino acids long. V lost 3 bases and J lost 2; bases outside the gene matches: 5. Germline CDR1 SGDLS, CDR2 YYNGEE. The CDR3 sequence is CASSARDRENYGYTF. The CDR3 bases are TGTGCCAGCAGCGCCCGGGACAGGGAAAACTATGGCTACACCTTC.

The J gene is TRBJ1-5, the V gene TRBV6-5; 7 nucleotides line up with TRBD1. The germline V gene has CDR1 MNHEY and CDR2 SVGAGI. V dropped 5 bases and J dropped 2; count of bases not matched to a gene: 3. The CDR3 runs 14 residues. CDR3 nucleotide sequence: TGTGCCAGCAGTCAAACAGGGGGCAATCAGCCCCAGCATTTT. Its translation is CASSQTGGNQPQHF.